This entry is about one T cell receptor (beta chain). This clonotype was counted a few times. Its antigen remains unidentified. No base quality information exists; no much larger clone differs at one position. Library preparation used 5' RACE. The sample was run on an Illumina HiSeq 2500. The second PCR ran for about 6 to 12 cycles and used a J-beta primer mix along with a sample-barcoded 5' primer. A unique molecular identifier was introduced onto each TCR beta cDNA molecule by a template-switch 5' adaptor carrying 12 random nucleotides. Each sample yielded at least 2.5 million CDR3-containing paired-end reads. First-strand cDNA synthesis was performed from all RNA using the Mint cDNA synthesis kit, with priming by a TRBC-specific oligonucleotide. Following uracil-DNA glycosylase treatment, all cDNA underwent a first 18-cycle PCR with the universal primers M1SS and BC2_uni_R. The authors' analysis ran thus. For normalization, 1 million high-quality reads, each with a distinct molecular identifier, were randomly selected from each sample. Instead of being binned into consensus sequences, reads with shared molecular identifiers were discarded. MiTCR, set to a Q25 quality threshold and the strictest error-elimination algorithm, was used for CDR3 identification, clonotype clustering and error correction. Lower-bound total TCR beta diversity was estimated with a nonparametric unseen species model using Euler transformation. TCRdb cleaned the public reads at Q25 with fastp, built clones with MiXCR and kept in-frame beta chains. Rows with one shared CDR3 protein collapse into an entry with the most common genes and DNA. TCRdb's processing, not the study's, gives the V and J calls here. The sample table shows hundreds of thousands of distinct CDR3 sequences, and more than 35% are seen once. Less than 20% of the sample belongs to the ten largest clones.

These data originate in a study of blood T cells in healthy people across ages (dated by TCRdb to 2013 to 2016). Study-wide context: In model experiments, template switching captured about one uniquely barcoded TCR beta cDNA molecule for every two T cells. To track age-related changes in TCR beta repertoire diversity, the study relied on deep sequencing normalized with unique cDNA molecular identifiers. Donors were grouped into four age groups: young (average about 15 years), middle-aged (approximately 41), aged (approximately 58) and long-lived (about 90). To avoid experimental bias, donors of different ages were randomly spread across the sequencing lanes. Using the same blood draw, the study looked at two additional independent replicas of 1 million unique cDNA reads for two donors, one aged 18 to 30 and the other aged 80 or older. Broader findings and caveats from the paper: Estimates of total diversity based on one million sequenced T cells were regarded as lower bounds and as underestimates. Observed TCR beta diversity per million T cells fell roughly linearly with age, and a significant reduction was already apparent by age around 40. Conclusive comparison of naive and antigen-experienced compartments was prevented by the profiling of bulk unsorted PBMCs. Compared with the aged group, the long-lived group had more naive CD4+ T cells, fewer expanded clones and increased TCR diversity, suggesting age selection. Donor CMV infection status was unknown, potentially confounding age-related changes in expanded clonotypes. Observed TCR beta diversity correlated strongly with the percentage of naive T cells measured by flow cytometry.

Donors were around 37 systemically healthy Caucasian individuals from Russia aged roughly 6 to 90 years. Each donor gave ten milliliters of peripheral blood, collected into EDTA-treated Vacutainer tubes. Ficoll-Paque density-gradient centrifugation was used to isolate PBMCs, with at least 7 million obtained per sample. Trizol reagent was used to extract total RNA from PBMCs, with at least 5.5 micrograms per sample. For every donor, flow cytometry on a PBMC aliquot measured the percentage of naive CD45RAhigh/CD27high T cells. The CDR3 measures 14 amino acids from cysteine to phenylalanine. CDR3 DNA only is kept here, 42 bases in frame from base 1. According to the germline V gene, CDR1 reads SGHTA and CDR2 reads FQGNSA.

Sequencing was done on a sample of blood. The sequence was obtained from a man at least 80 years old in good health. This chain joins TRBV7-2 to TRBJ2-4; a tentative D match to TRBD2 spans 6 bases. The J call is uncertain, as TRBJ2-7 better fits the DNA end. The CDR3 sequence is CASTPGRGRVEQYF. The base sequence is TGTGCCAGCACCCCCGGGCGGGGACGGGTCGAGCAGTACTTC.